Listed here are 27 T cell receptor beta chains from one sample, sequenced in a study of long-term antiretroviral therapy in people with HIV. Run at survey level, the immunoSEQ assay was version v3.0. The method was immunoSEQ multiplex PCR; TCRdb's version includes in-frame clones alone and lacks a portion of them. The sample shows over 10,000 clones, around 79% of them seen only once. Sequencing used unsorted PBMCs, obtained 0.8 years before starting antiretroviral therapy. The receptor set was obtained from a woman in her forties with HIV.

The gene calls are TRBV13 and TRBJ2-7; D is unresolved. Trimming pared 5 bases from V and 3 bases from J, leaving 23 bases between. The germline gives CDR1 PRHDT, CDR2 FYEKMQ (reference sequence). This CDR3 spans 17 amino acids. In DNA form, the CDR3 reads TGTGCCAGCAGCCCCTCACTGAGGACCATCACGAACTACGAGCAGTACTTC. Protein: CASSPSLRTITNYEQYF.

CDR3 sequence: CASSQGLALSTDTQYF. DNA for the CDR3: TGTGCCAGTAGCCAGGGACTAGCGCTGAGCACAGATACGCAGTATTTT. The rearrangement uses TRBV19 and TRBJ2-3, with TRBD2 matching over 10 bases. The CDR3 length is 16 residues. Looked up from germline, CDR1 is LNHDA and CDR2 is SQIVND (reference sequence). V gave up 6 bases and J gave up 0 bases; unmatched junction bases: 6.

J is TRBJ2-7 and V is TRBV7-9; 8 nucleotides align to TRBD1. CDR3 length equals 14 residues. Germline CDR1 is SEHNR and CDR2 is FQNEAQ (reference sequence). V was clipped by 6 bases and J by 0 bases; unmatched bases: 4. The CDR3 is CASRGQEASYEQYF. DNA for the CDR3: TGTGCCAGCAGGGGACAGGAGGCCTCCTACGAGCAGTACTTC.

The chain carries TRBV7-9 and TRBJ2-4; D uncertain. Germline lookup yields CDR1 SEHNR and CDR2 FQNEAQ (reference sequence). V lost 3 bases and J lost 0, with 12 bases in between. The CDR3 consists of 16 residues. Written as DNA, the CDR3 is TGTGCCAGCAGCTTTAGGACCGACCTAGCCAAAAACATTCAGTACTTC. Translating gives CASSFRTDLAKNIQYF.

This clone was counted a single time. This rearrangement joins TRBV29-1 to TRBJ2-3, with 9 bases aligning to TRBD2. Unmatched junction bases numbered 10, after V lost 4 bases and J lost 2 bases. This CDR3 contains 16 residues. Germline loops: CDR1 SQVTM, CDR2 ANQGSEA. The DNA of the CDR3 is TGCAGCGTTGCGGGGGTGCTAGCGGGGATCACAGATACGCAGTATTTT. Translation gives CSVAGVLAGITDTQYF.

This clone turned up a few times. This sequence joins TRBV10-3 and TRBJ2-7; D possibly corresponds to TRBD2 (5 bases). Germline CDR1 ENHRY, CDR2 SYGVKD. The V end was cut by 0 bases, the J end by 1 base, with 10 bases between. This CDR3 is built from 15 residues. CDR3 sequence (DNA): TGTGCCATCAGTGAGTCCGGACTCCTGTCCTACGAGCAGTACTTC. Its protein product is CAISESGLLSYEQYF.

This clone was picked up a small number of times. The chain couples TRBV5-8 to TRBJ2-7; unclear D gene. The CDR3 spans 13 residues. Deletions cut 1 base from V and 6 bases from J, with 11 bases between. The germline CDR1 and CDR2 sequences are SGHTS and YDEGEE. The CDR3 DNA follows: TGTGCCAGCAGCTTGCACAGCTCGTCCGAGCAGTACTTC. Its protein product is CASSLHSSSEQYF.

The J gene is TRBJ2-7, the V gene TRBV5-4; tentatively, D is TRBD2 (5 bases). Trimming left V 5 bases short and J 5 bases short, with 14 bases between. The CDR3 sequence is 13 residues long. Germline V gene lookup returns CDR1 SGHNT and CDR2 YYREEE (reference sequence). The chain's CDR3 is CASRPNLAHEQYF. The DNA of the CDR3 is TGTGCCAGCAGACCGAACCTAGCCCACGAGCAGTACTTC.

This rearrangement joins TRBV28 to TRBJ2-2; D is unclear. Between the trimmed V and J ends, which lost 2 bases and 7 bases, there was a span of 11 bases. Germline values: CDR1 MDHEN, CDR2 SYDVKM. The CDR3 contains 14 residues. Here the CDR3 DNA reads TGTGCCAGCAGTTTAGAGCCAAAAGGCGGGGAGCTGTTTTTT. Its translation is CASSLEPKGGELFF.

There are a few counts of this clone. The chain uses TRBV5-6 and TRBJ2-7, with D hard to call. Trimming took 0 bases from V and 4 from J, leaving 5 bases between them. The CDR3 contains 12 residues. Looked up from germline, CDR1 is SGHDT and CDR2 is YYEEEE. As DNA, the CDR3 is TGTGCCAGCAGCTTGGGGAGATACGAGCAGTACTTC. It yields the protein CASSLGRYEQYF.

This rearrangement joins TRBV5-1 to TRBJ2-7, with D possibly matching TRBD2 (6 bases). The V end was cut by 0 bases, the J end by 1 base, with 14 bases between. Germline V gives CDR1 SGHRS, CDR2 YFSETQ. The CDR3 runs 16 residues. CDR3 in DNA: TGCGCCAGCAGCTTGGCCGAGGGACTGGATTCCTACGAGCAGTACTTC. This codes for CASSLAEGLDSYEQYF.

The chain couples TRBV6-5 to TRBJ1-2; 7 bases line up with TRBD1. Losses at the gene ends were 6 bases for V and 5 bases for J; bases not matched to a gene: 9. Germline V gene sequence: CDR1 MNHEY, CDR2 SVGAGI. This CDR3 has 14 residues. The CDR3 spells CASRHRDSYYGYTF. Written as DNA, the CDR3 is TGTGCCAGCAGGCACCGGGACAGCTATTATGGCTACACCTTC.

Here the CDR3 reads CASSSGGVGGLNNEQFF. The CDR3 bases are TGTGCCAGCAGCTCAGGAGGGGTCGGGGGACTTAACAATGAGCAGTTCTTC. The chain links TRBV7-2 to TRBJ2-1, with D perhaps TRBD2 (6 bases). V dropped 4 bases and J dropped 5 bases, with 21 bases sitting between them. This CDR3 is built from 17 residues. Germline V gene data show CDR1 as SGHTA and CDR2 as FQGNSA. The full variable domain, its missing parts supplied by reference TRBV7-2 and TRBJ2-1, is GAGVSQSPSNKVTEKGKDVELRCDPISGHTALYWYRQSLGQGLEFLIYFQGNSAPDKSGLPSDRFSAERTGGSVSTLTIQRTQQEDSAVYLCASSSGGVGGLNNEQFFGPGTRLTVL.

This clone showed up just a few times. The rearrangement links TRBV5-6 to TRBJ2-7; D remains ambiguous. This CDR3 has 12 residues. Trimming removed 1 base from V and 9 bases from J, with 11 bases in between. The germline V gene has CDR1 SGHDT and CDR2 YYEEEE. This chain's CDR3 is CASSLTTVPQYF. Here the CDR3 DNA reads TGTGCCAGCAGCTTGACTACCGTACCGCAGTACTTC.

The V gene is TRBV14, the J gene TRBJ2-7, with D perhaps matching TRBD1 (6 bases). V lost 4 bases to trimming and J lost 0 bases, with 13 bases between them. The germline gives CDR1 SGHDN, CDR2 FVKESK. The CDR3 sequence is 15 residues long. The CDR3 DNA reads TGTGCCAGCAGCCGACGGACAGACCCCTCCTACGAGCAGTACTTC. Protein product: CASSRRTDPSYEQYF. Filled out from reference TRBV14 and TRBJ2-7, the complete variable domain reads EAGVTQFPSHSVIEKGQTVTLRCDPISGHDNLYWYRRVMGKEIKFLLHFVKESKQDESGMPNNRFLAERTGGTYSTLKVQPAELEDSGVYFCASSRRTDPSYEQYFGPGTRLTVT.

CDR3 sequence reads: CAWSAASGANVLTF. In DNA form, the CDR3 reads TGTGCCTGGAGCGCCGCCTCTGGGGCCAACGTCCTGACTTTC. The chain combines TRBV30 with TRBJ2-6, with D uncertain. CDR1 GTSNPN and CDR2 SVGIG come from the germline V gene (reference sequence). The CDR3 runs to 14 residues. V was pared by 3 bases and J by 0 bases, with 6 bases between.

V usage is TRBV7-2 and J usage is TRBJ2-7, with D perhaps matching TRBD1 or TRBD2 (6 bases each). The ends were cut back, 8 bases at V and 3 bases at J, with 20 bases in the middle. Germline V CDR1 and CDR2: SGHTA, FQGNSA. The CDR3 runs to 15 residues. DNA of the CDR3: TGTGCCAGCCAGCTAGGGGGGACAATACTCTACGAGCAGTACTTC. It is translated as CASQLGGTILYEQYF.

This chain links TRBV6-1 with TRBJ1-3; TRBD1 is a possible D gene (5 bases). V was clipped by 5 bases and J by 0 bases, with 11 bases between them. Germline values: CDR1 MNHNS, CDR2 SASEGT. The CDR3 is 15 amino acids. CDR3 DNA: TGTGCCAGCAGTACCCAGGGTATCTCTGGAAACACCATATATTTT. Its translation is CASSTQGISGNTIYF.

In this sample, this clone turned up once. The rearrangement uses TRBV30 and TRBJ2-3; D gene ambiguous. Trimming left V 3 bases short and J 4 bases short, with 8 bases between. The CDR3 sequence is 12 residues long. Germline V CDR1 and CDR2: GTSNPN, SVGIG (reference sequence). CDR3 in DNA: TGTGCCTGGAGCAGTGCTTCAGATACGCAGTATTTT. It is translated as CAWSSASDTQYF.

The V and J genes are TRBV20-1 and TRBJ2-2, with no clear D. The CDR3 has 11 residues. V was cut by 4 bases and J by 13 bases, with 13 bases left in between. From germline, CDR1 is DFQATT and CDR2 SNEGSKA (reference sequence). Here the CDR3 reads CSANPGSGLFF. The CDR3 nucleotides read TGCAGTGCTAACCCGGGCTCCGGGCTGTTTTTT.

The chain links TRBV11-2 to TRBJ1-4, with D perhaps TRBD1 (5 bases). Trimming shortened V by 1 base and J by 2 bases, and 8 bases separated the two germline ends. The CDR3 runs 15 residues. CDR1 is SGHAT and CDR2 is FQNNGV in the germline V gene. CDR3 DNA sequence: TGTGCCAGCAGCTTAGGCGGGACCACTAATGAAAAACTGTTTTTT. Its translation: CASSLGGTTNEKLFF.

The CDR3 DNA sequence: TGCAGTGCGTTTCATCGGGGCTACACCTTC. It specifies CSAFHRGYTF. The rearrangement joins TRBV20-1 to TRBJ1-2, with D hard to call. The V gene lost 6 bases and the J gene lost 8 bases, with 10 bases spanning the gap. CDR1 is DFQATT and CDR2 is SNEGSKA in the germline V gene (reference sequence). There are 10 residues in the CDR3.

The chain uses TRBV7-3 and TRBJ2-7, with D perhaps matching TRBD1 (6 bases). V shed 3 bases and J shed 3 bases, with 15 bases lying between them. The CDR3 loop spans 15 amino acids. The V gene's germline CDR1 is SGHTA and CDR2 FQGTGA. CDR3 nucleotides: TGTGCCAGCAGCTTGGGTACAGGGCCGGGCTACGAGCAGTACTTC. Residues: CASSLGTGPGYEQYF.

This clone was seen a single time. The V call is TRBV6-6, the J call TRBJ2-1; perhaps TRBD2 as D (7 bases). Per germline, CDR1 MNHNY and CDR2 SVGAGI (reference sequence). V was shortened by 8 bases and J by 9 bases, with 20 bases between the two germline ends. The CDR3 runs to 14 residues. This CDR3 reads CASSGGPLGGEQFF. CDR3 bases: TGTGCCAGCTCCGGGGGGCCCTTGGGAGGTGAGCAGTTCTTC.

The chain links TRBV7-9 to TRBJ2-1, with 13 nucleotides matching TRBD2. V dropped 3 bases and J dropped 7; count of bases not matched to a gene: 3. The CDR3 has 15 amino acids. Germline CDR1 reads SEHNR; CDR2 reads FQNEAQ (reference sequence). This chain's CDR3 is CASSFGTSGNNEQFF. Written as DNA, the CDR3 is TGTGCCAGCAGCTTTGGGACTAGCGGGAATAATGAGCAGTTCTTC.

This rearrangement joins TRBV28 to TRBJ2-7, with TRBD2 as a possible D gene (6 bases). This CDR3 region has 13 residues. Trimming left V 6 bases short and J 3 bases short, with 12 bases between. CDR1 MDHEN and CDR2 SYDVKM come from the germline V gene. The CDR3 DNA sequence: TGTGCCAGCAGGGACCTCGGGGGCTACGAGCAGTACTTC. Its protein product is CASRDLGGYEQYF.

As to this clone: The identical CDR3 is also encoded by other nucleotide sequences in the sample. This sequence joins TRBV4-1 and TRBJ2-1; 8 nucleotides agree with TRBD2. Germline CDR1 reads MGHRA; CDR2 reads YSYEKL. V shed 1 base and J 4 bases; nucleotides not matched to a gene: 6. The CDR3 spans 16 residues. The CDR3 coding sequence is TGCGCCAGCAGCCAAGCCGGGACTAGGGTATACAATGAGCAGTTCTTC. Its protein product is CASSQAGTRVYNEQFF.